The TCR beta chain described here comes from a study of shared clonotypes between healthy human individuals. There are 13 residues in the CDR3. V shed 2 bases, J shed 8 bases, and the junction held 6 bases outside the gene matches. Germline-derived CDR1 and CDR2 are SGHRS and YFSETQ. This clone was detected a few times. The assay was immunoSEQ multiplex PCR, and TCRdb's table has in-frame clones only and misses some. The sample records over 700,000 clones, over 55% being singletons. The TCR sequence derives from a woman between 25 and 40 years old in good health. V is TRBV5-1 and J is TRBJ2-7; 8 bases are a match to TRBD1. Sequenced: memory CD4+ T cells sorted from blood. The subset here: CD45RA-negative fraction. CDR3 amino acids: CASSFRDRSKQYF. CDR3 nucleotide sequence: TGCGCCAGCAGCTTCCGGGACAGGTCTAAGCAGTACTTC.